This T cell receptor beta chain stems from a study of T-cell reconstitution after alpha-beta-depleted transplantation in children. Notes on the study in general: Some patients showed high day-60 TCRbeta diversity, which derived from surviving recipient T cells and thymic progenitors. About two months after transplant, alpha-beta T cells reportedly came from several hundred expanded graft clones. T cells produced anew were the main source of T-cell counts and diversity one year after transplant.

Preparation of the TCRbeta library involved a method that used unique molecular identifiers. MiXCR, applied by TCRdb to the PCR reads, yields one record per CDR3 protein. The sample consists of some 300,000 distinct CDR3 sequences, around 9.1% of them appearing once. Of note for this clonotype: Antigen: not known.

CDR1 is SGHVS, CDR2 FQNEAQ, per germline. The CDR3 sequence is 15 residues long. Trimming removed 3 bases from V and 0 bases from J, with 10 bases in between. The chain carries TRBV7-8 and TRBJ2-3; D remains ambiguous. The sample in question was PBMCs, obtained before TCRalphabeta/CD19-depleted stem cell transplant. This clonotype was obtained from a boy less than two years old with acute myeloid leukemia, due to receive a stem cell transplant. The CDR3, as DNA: TGTGCCAGCAGCTTGTTCTCCGGAAGCACAGATACGCAGTATTTT. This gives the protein CASSLFSGSTDTQYF.